This T cell receptor (beta chain) derives from a study of blood T cell repertoires in COVID-19. Background on the study: There were acute and convalescent COVID-19 samples, and they came from the United States, Italy and Spain.

Sequencing used immunoSEQ multiplex PCR; TCRdb keeps in-frame clones, though not all of them. The data contain roughly 380,000 clones, over 75% of them seen just once; the ten biggest clones take up about 1.6%. J lost 5 bases, V lost 4 bases, and 7 bases had no gene match. CDR3 length: 14 amino acids. CDR1 is MDHEN, CDR2 SYDVKM, per germline. The sequenced sample consisted of peripheral blood. The chain carries TRBV28 and TRBJ2-5, with 7 bases matching TRBD1. The clonotype comes from a woman aged 40-49 years with COVID-19, enrolled during active disease. The CDR3 DNA reads as TGTGCCAGCAGTTCTGGACAGGCCCGGGAGACCCAGTACTTC. Amino acid sequence: CASSSGQARETQYF.